These T cell receptor beta chains were read from a single sample in a study of control samples from healthy donors and cancer patients. TCRdb's copy holds only in-frame clones and misses some; the assay was immunoSEQ multiplex PCR. The sample has about 110,000 clones; 80% to 90% are singletons. Sequenced: blood. The receptors originated from a woman aged 50 to 60 in good health. Both conserved end residues are part of each CDR3.

j_gene: TRBJ2-1
v_gene: TRBV2
CDR3aa: CASSERQTNEQFF

j_gene: TRBJ1-6
v_gene: TRBV7-2
CDR3aa: CASSLSTGGNSPLHF

j_gene: TRBJ1-1
v_gene: TRBV7-2
CDR3aa: CASSLEGGVRSAFF

j_gene: TRBJ2-3
v_gene: TRBV7-8
CDR3aa: CASSLVFTDTQYF

j_gene: TRBJ2-7
v_gene: TRBV2
CDR3aa: CASSDWGLYEQYF

j_gene: TRBJ2-7
v_gene: TRBV29-1
CDR3aa: CSVEDGRYSYEQYF

j_gene: TRBJ2-1
v_gene: TRBV3-1/TRBV3-2
CDR3aa: CASSPGLAGGAYNEQFF

j_gene: TRBJ2-7
v_gene: TRBV7-2
CDR3aa: CASSPDSHRRRAF

j_gene: TRBJ2-1
v_gene: TRBV5-5
CDR3aa: CASSLVMRDRVLGNEQFF

j_gene: TRBJ1-3
v_gene: TRBV5-1
CDR3aa: CASSLGGGSGNTIYF

j_gene: TRBJ2-7
v_gene: TRBV2
CDR3aa: CASSEAASGTYEQYF

j_gene: TRBJ1-6
v_gene: TRBV2
CDR3aa: CASSDGQPNSPLHF

j_gene: TRBJ1-1
v_gene: TRBV29-1
CDR3aa: CSVLGTGFNTEAFF

j_gene: TRBJ1-1
v_gene: TRBV6-5
CDR3aa: CASRGGDTEAFF

j_gene: TRBJ1-1
v_gene: TRBV6-2/TRBV6-3
CDR3aa: CASSFRQIYEAFF

j_gene: TRBJ1-5
v_gene: TRBV5-4
CDR3aa: CASSLTGEGQPQHF